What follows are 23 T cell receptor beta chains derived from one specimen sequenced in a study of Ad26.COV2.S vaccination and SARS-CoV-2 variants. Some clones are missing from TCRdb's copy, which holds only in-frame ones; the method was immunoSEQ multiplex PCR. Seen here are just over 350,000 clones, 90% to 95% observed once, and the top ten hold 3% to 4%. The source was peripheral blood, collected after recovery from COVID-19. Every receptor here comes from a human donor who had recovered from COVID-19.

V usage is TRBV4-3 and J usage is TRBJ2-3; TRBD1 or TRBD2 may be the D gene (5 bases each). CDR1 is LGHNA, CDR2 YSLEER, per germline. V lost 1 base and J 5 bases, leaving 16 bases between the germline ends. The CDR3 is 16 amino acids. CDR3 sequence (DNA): TGCGCCAGCAGCCAAGTACGGGGCCTAAAAATAGATACGCAGTATTTT. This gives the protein CASSQVRGLKIDTQYF.

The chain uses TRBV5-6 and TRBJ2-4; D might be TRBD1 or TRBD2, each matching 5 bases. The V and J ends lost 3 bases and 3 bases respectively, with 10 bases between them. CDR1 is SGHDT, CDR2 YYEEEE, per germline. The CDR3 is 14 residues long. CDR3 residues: CASSSGAHKNIQYF. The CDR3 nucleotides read TGTGCCAGCAGCTCCGGGGCTCACAAAAACATTCAGTACTTC.

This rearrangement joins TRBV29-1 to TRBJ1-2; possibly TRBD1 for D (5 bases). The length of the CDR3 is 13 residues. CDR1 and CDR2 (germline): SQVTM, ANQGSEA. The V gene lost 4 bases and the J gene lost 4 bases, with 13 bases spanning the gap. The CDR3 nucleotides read TGCAGCGTTGCTTCTGGGGACGGCTATGGCTACACCTTC. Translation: CSVASGDGYGYTF.

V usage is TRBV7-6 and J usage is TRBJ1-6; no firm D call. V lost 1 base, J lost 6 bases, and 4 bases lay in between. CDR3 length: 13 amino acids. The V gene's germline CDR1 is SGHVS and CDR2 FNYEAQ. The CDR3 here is CASSLGANSPLHF. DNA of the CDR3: TGTGCCAGCAGCTTAGGGGCTAATTCACCCCTCCACTTT.

In DNA, the CDR3 is TGCGCCAGCAGCTTGGGCCGGTGGGACGGCCCAAATCAGCCCCAGCATTTT. It specifies CASSLGRWDGPNQPQHF. V is TRBV5-1 and J is TRBJ1-5; tentatively, D is TRBD1 (5 bases). The germline V and J ends were trimmed by 0 bases and 4 bases, with 17 bases remaining between them. Germline assignment: CDR1 SGHRS and CDR2 YFSETQ. The CDR3 covers 17 residues.

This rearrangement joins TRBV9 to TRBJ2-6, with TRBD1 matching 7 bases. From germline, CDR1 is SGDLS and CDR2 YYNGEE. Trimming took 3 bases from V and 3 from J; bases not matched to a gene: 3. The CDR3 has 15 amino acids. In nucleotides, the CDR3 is TGTGCCAGCAGCGCTACAGGGGTTGGGGCCAACGTCCTGACTTTC. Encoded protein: CASSATGVGANVLTF.

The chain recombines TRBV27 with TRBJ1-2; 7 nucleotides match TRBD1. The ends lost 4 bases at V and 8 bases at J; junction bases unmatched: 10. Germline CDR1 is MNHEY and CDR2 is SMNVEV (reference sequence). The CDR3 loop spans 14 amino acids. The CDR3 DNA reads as TGTGCCAGCAGTTCCACTCCGACAGGGCAGGGCTACACCTTC. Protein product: CASSSTPTGQGYTF.

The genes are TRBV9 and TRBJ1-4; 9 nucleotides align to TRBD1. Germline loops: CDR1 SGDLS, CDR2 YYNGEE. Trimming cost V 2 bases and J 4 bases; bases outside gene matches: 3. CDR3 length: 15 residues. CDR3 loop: CASSVGGQGNEKLFF. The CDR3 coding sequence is TGTGCCAGCAGCGTTGGGGGACAGGGTAATGAAAAACTGTTTTTT.

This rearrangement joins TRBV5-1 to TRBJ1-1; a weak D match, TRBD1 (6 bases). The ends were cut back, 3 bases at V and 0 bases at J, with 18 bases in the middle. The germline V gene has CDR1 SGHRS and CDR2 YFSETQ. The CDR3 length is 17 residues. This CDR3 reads CASSSLPGGGMNTEAFF. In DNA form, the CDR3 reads TGCGCCAGCAGCTCTCTTCCAGGAGGGGGTATGAACACTGAAGCTTTCTTT. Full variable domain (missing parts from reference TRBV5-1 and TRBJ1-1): KAGVTQTPRYLIKTRGQQVTLSCSPISGHRSVSWYQQTPGQGLQFLFEYFSETQRNKGNFPGRFSGRQFSNSRSEMNVSTLELGDSALYLCASSSLPGGGMNTEAFFGQGTRLTVV.

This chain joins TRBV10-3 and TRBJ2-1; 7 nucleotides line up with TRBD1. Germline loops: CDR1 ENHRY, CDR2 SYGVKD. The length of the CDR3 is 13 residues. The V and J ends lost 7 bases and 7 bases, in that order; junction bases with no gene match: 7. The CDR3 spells CAIKPTGNNEQFF. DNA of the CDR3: TGTGCCATCAAGCCGACAGGGAATAATGAGCAGTTCTTC.

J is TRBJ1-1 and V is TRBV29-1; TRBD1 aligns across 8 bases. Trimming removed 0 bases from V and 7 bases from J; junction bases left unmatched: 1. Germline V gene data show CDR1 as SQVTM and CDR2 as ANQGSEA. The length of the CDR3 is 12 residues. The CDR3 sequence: CSVEEGTGEAFF. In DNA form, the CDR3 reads TGCAGCGTTGAAGAAGGGACAGGTGAAGCTTTCTTT.

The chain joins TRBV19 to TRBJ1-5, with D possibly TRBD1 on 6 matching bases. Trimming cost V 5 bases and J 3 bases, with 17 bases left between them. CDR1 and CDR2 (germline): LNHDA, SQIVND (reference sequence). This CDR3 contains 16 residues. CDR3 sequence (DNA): TGTGCCAGTAGTTTCGGGGGGCGAGGTCACAATCAGCCCCAGCATTTT. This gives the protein CASSFGGRGHNQPQHF.

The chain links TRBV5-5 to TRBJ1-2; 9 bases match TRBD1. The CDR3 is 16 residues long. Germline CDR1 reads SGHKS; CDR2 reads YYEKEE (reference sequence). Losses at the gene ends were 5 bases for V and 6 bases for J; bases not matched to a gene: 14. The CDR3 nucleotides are TGTGCCAGCAGGGAGACCGGGACAGGGACCCAGGATGGCTACACCTTC. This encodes CASRETGTGTQDGYTF.

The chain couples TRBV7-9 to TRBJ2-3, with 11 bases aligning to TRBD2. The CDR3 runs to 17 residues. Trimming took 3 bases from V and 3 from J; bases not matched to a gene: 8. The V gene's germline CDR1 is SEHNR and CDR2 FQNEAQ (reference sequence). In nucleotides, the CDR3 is TGTGCCAGCAGCTTCCTAGCGGGGGGATCGAGTACAGATACGCAGTATTTT. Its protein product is CASSFLAGGSSTDTQYF.

CDR3 sequence (DNA): TGTGCCAGAAGCTTTGCTGGGGCAGATGTAGATGGCTACACCTTC. Translating it yields CARSFAGADVDGYTF. The rearrangement uses TRBV5-3 and TRBJ1-2, with D tentatively TRBD1 (5 bases). TRBV5-3 is flagged as an ORF with uncertain function. The CDR3 has 15 residues. V lost 2 bases and J 6 bases, leaving 17 bases between the germline ends.

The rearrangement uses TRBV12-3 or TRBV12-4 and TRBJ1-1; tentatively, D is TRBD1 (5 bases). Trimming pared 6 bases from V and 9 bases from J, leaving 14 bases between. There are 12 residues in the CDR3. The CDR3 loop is CASRPTGTQAFF. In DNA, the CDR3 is TGTGCCAGCAGACCGACCGGGACCCAAGCTTTCTTT.

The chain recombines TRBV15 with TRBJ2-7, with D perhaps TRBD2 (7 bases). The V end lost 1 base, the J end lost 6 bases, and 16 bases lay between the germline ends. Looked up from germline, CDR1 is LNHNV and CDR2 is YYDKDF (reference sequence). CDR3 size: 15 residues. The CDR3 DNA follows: TGTGCCACCAGCAGAGCCGGGGGGACATTTTCCGAGCAGTACTTC. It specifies CATSRAGGTFSEQYF.

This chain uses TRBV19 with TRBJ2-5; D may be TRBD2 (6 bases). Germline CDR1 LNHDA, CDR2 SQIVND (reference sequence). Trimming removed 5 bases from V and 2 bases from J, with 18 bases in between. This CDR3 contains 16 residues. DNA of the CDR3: TGTGCCAGTAGTTCTAGAGCGGGCACGTTACAAGAGACCCAGTACTTC. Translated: CASSSRAGTLQETQYF.

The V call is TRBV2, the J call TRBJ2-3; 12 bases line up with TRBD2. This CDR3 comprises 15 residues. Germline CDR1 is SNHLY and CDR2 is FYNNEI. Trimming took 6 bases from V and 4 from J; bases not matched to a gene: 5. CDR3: CASRETSGGSDTQYF. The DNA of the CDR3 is TGTGCCAGCAGAGAGACTAGCGGGGGCTCAGATACGCAGTATTTT.

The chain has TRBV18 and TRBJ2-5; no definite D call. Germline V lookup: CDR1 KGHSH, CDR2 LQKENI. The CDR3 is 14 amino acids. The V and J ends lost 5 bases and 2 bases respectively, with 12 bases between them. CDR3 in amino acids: CASSSSRRQETQYF. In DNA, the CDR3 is TGTGCCAGCTCATCCTCCAGGAGACAAGAGACCCAGTACTTC.

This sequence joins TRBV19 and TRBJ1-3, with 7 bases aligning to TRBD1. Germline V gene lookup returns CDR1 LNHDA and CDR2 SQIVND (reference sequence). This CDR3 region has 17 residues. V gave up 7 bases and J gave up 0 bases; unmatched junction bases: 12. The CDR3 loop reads CASMEIRQGSSGNTIYF. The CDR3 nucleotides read TGTGCCAGTATGGAGATAAGACAGGGCAGCTCTGGAAACACCATATATTTT.

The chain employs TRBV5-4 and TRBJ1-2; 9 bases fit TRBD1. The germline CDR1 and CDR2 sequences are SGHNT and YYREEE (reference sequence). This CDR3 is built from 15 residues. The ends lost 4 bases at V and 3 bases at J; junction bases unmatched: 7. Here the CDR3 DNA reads TGTGCCAGCAGCCCTCGACAGGGGGGGTACTATGGCTACACCTTC. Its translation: CASSPRQGGYYGYTF.

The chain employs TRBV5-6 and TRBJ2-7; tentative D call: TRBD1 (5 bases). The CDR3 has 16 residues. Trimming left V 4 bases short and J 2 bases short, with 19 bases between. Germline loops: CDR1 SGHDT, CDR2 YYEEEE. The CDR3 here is CASSLRQRLFTYEQYF. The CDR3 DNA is TGTGCCAGCAGCCTTCGACAGCGACTCTTTACCTACGAGCAGTACTTC.